This is a list of T cell receptor beta chains from one sample in a study of blood T cell repertoires in COVID-19. This table comes from immunoSEQ multiplex PCR, and its TCRdb copy is limited to in-frame clones, with some not included. The data hold 200,000 to 250,000 clones, with over 75% observed a single time. Sequencing was done on a sample of PBMCs or T cells enriched from blood (not recorded which). These receptors were collected from a young woman in a cohort exposed to, infected with or recovered from COVID-19 (not recorded which). The CDR3 runs from the conserved cysteine through the conserved F or W. The order of the fields is CDR3 DNA, CDR3 protein, V gene, D gene, clone size, J gene. A D gene is named only where the DNA matches it firmly. Not every row has a clone size; where given, it reads once, few, many or a size class.

CDR3 DNA: TGCGCCAGCAGCCCCCTAGCGGGAGGGCCTGATGAGCAGTTCTTC
CDR3 protein: CASSPLAGGPDEQFF
V gene: TRBV4-1
D gene: TRBD2
clone size: .
J gene: TRBJ2-1

CDR3 DNA: TGTGCCAGCAGTGCCCTGACAGGGGCTGGAAACACCATATATTTT
CDR3 protein: CASSALTGAGNTIYF
V gene: TRBV2
D gene: TRBD1
clone size: .
J gene: TRBJ1-3

CDR3 DNA: TGTGCCAGCAGTTACTCGATACGAGATCGAGGGACCTACGAGCAGTACTTC
CDR3 protein: CASSYSIRDRGTYEQYF
V gene: TRBV6-2/TRBV6-3
D gene: .
clone size: few
J gene: TRBJ2-7

CDR3 DNA: TGTGCCACCAGCGACCTTCCCAGGGAGGGTACAGATACGCAGTATTTT
CDR3 protein: CATSDLPREGTDTQYF
V gene: TRBV24-1
D gene: TRBD2
clone size: .
J gene: TRBJ2-3

CDR3 DNA: TGCGCCAGCAGCTTGGGCGGCAGCGAGGCCTATGGCTACACCTTC
CDR3 protein: CASSLGGSEAYGYTF
V gene: TRBV5-1
D gene: .
clone size: .
J gene: TRBJ1-2

CDR3 DNA: TGTGCCACCAGTGCTAAAGACAGGGGGAATCAGCCCCAGCATTTT
CDR3 protein: CATSAKDRGNQPQHF
V gene: TRBV24-1
D gene: TRBD1
clone size: once
J gene: TRBJ1-5

CDR3 DNA: TGTGCCAGCAGCTTAGAGATGACAGGGGCCACCTACGAGCAGTACTTC
CDR3 protein: CASSLEMTGATYEQYF
V gene: TRBV7-9
D gene: TRBD1
clone size: .
J gene: TRBJ2-7

CDR3 DNA: TGTGCCAGCAGCCTCGGACAGGAGAATCAGCCCCAGCATTTT
CDR3 protein: CASSLGQENQPQHF
V gene: TRBV6-2/TRBV6-3
D gene: TRBD1
clone size: .
J gene: TRBJ1-5

CDR3 DNA: TGTGCCAGTCAGGGACAGATGAACACTGAAGCTTTCTTT
CDR3 protein: CASQGQMNTEAFF
V gene: TRBV2
D gene: TRBD1
clone size: .
J gene: TRBJ1-1

CDR3 DNA: TGTGCCAGCAGTCCCAGGACAGAGAACAGATATGGCTACACCTTC
CDR3 protein: CASSPRTENRYGYTF
V gene: TRBV6-5
D gene: .
clone size: .
J gene: TRBJ1-2

CDR3 DNA: TGTGCCAGCAGTGCAGTCGGGGGAGGTGTATACAATGAGCAGTTCTTC
CDR3 protein: CASSAVGGGVYNEQFF
V gene: TRBV2
D gene: .
clone size: .
J gene: TRBJ2-1

CDR3 DNA: TGTGCCAGCGGAGGGGCTTATAGCAATCAGCCCCAGCATTTT
CDR3 protein: CASGGAYSNQPQHF
V gene: TRBV2
D gene: .
clone size: .
J gene: TRBJ1-5

CDR3 DNA: TGTGCTAGCAGCCCCAGCGGGAGCACAAAGTTCGGGGAGCTGTTTTTT
CDR3 protein: CASSPSGSTKFGELFF
V gene: TRBV7-7
D gene: TRBD2
clone size: .
J gene: TRBJ2-2

CDR3 DNA: TGTGCCAGCAGGGGGGGACTAGCGGGGTCCTACAATGAGCAGTTCTTC
CDR3 protein: CASRGGLAGSYNEQFF
V gene: TRBV2
D gene: TRBD2
clone size: .
J gene: TRBJ2-1

CDR3 DNA: TGTGCCAGCAGCCATGGGGCTTTGAACACTGAAGCTTTCTTT
CDR3 protein: CASSHGALNTEAFF
V gene: TRBV14
D gene: .
clone size: once
J gene: TRBJ1-1

CDR3 DNA: TGCGCCAGCAGCTTGGGTACGGAGGGTAGGGCCCTCCACTTT
CDR3 protein: CASSLGTEGRALHF
V gene: TRBV5-1
D gene: .
clone size: .
J gene: TRBJ1-6

CDR3 DNA: TGTGCCAGCAGTTCGGGGACAGAACCCGAAAAACTGTTTTTT
CDR3 protein: CASSSGTEPEKLFF
V gene: TRBV28
D gene: TRBD1
clone size: .
J gene: TRBJ1-4

CDR3 DNA: TGTGCCAGTGGGAGTCAGGAGAATGAAAAACTGTTTTTT
CDR3 protein: CASGSQENEKLFF
V gene: TRBV28
D gene: .
clone size: once
J gene: TRBJ1-4

CDR3 DNA: TGTGCCAGCAGCTATGGACTGCTGAACACTGAAGCTTTCTTT
CDR3 protein: CASSYGLLNTEAFF
V gene: TRBV7-9
D gene: .
clone size: .
J gene: TRBJ1-1

CDR3 DNA: TGTGCCAGCAGTCTTGGTTTGGCTCGGCGGACTAGGTACCCGGAGGGCACAGATACGCAGTATTTT
CDR3 protein: CASSLGLARRTRYPEGTDTQYF
V gene: TRBV6-6
D gene: TRBD2
clone size: once
J gene: TRBJ2-3

CDR3 DNA: TGTGCCAGCTCACTCCGACAGTCCTCCTACGAGCAGTACTTC
CDR3 protein: CASSLRQSSYEQYF
V gene: TRBV18
D gene: .
clone size: .
J gene: TRBJ2-7

CDR3 DNA: TGTGCCAGCAAGGGACAGCCCTACGAGCAGTACTTC
CDR3 protein: CASKGQPYEQYF
V gene: TRBV27
D gene: TRBD1
clone size: .
J gene: TRBJ2-7

CDR3 DNA: TGTGCCAGCAGCCCCCGGAGGGACGGACACTACGAGCAGTACTTC
CDR3 protein: CASSPRRDGHYEQYF
V gene: TRBV11-2
D gene: .
clone size: .
J gene: TRBJ2-7

CDR3 DNA: TGTGCCAGCAGCTTAGGGACAGGGACAGATACGCAGTATTTT
CDR3 protein: CASSLGTGTDTQYF
V gene: TRBV7-9
D gene: TRBD1
clone size: .
J gene: TRBJ2-3

CDR3 DNA: TGTGCCAGCAGAGCTTGGACAGGGACTATCAACACTGAAGCTTTCTTT
CDR3 protein: CASRAWTGTINTEAFF
V gene: TRBV28
D gene: TRBD1
clone size: .
J gene: TRBJ1-1

CDR3 DNA: TGTGCCAGCAGCCCAGGACTAGCGGGGGGGGTGGATGAGCAGTTCTTC
CDR3 protein: CASSPGLAGGVDEQFF
V gene: TRBV11-3
D gene: TRBD2
clone size: once
J gene: TRBJ2-1

CDR3 DNA: TGTGCCAGCAGCTTTGGGACTAGCGGGGGAGAGACCCAGTACTTC
CDR3 protein: CASSFGTSGGETQYF
V gene: TRBV5-4
D gene: TRBD2
clone size: .
J gene: TRBJ2-5

CDR3 DNA: TGTGCCAGCAGGGGACTAGCGGGGGGCTATGAGCAGTTCTTC
CDR3 protein: CASRGLAGGYEQFF
V gene: TRBV7-9
D gene: TRBD2
clone size: .
J gene: TRBJ2-1

CDR3 DNA: TGTGCCAGCAGTTATAGGGACAGAATTAATCAGCCCCAGCATTTT
CDR3 protein: CASSYRDRINQPQHF
V gene: TRBV5-6
D gene: TRBD1
clone size: .
J gene: TRBJ1-5

CDR3 DNA: TGTGCCAGCAGCCCAGAGGCAGGGGGGCACACTGAAGCTTTCTTT
CDR3 protein: CASSPEAGGHTEAFF
V gene: TRBV6-5
D gene: TRBD1
clone size: medium-sized
J gene: TRBJ1-1

CDR3 DNA: TGTGCCAGCAGCCAAGGACAGGGCCGGCAGCCCCAGCATTTT
CDR3 protein: CASSQGQGRQPQHF
V gene: TRBV7-9
D gene: TRBD1
clone size: .
J gene: TRBJ1-5

CDR3 DNA: TGTGCCAGCAGTGAACTGAGGCGGGTCGAGCAGTACTTC
CDR3 protein: CASSELRRVEQYF
V gene: TRBV25-1
D gene: .
clone size: .
J gene: TRBJ2-7

CDR3 DNA: TGTGCCAGTACCAGCGACTTTCTTTCCTACAATGAGCAGTTCTTC
CDR3 protein: CASTSDFLSYNEQFF
V gene: TRBV19
D gene: .
clone size: .
J gene: TRBJ2-1

CDR3 DNA: TGTGCCAGCAGCTCACAGGGTAGAACTGGGGCCAACGTCCTGACTTTC
CDR3 protein: CASSSQGRTGANVLTF
V gene: TRBV5-4
D gene: .
clone size: .
J gene: TRBJ2-6

CDR3 DNA: TGTGCCAGCAGCGACACAGCTCCTCTCTCTGGGGCCAACGTCCTGACTTTC
CDR3 protein: CASSDTAPLSGANVLTF
V gene: TRBV9
D gene: .
clone size: once
J gene: TRBJ2-6

CDR3 DNA: TGTGCCAGCAGCTGGCTGACAGTTTCCCTATCGGAGCAGTACTTC
CDR3 protein: CASSWLTVSLSEQYF
V gene: TRBV11-3
D gene: .
clone size: .
J gene: TRBJ2-7

CDR3 DNA: TGTGCCATCAGTGAGTCAGGACAGGACTATGGCTACACCTTC
CDR3 protein: CAISESGQDYGYTF
V gene: TRBV10-3
D gene: TRBD1
clone size: .
J gene: TRBJ1-2

CDR3 DNA: TGTGCCAGCACTCTCGGGGGGGGCAGGGGTAACGAGCAGTACTTC
CDR3 protein: CASTLGGGRGNEQYF
V gene: TRBV28
D gene: TRBD2
clone size: .
J gene: TRBJ2-7

CDR3 DNA: TGTGCCAGCTCACCGGGGAAGGGAGCCTACAATGAGCAGTTCTTC
CDR3 protein: CASSPGKGAYNEQFF
V gene: TRBV18
D gene: .
clone size: .
J gene: TRBJ2-1

CDR3 DNA: TGTGCCAGCAGTTCCTCGGTACCCCAGCATTTT
CDR3 protein: CASSSSVPQHF
V gene: TRBV28
D gene: .
clone size: .
J gene: TRBJ1-5

CDR3 DNA: TGTGCCAGCTCACCAGGGCAAGCGAACACCGGGGAGCTGTTTTTT
CDR3 protein: CASSPGQANTGELFF
V gene: TRBV18
D gene: .
clone size: once
J gene: TRBJ2-2

CDR3 DNA: TGCGCCAGCAGCCAAGGGCCCCTTGTAGCGGGTCGCTACAATGAGCAGTTCTTC
CDR3 protein: CASSQGPLVAGRYNEQFF
V gene: TRBV4-1
D gene: TRBD2
clone size: .
J gene: TRBJ2-1

CDR3 DNA: TGTGCCAGCAGTGATCTAGCGGGAGGGTGGGCCGATGAGCAGTTCTTC
CDR3 protein: CASSDLAGGWADEQFF
V gene: TRBV2
D gene: TRBD2
clone size: .
J gene: TRBJ2-1

CDR3 DNA: TGTGCCAGCAGCTCAGGGTCCTACAATGAGCAGTTCTTC
CDR3 protein: CASSSGSYNEQFF
V gene: TRBV11-2
D gene: .
clone size: once
J gene: TRBJ2-1